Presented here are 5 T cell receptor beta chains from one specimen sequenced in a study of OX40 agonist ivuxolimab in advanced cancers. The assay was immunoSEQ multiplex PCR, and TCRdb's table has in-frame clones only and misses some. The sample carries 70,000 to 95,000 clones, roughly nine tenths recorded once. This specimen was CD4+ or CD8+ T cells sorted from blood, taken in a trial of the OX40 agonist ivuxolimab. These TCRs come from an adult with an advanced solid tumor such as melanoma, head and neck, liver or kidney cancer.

The CDR3 bases are TGTGCCAGTAGCCATCCGTCCCAGAATTCACCCCTCCACTTT. It codes for CASSHPSQNSPLHF. The chain employs TRBV19 and TRBJ1-6, with D unresolved. This CDR3 has 14 amino acids. The V end lost 6 bases, the J end lost 7 bases, and 13 bases lay between the germline ends. The germline V gene has CDR1 LNHDA and CDR2 SQIVND (reference sequence).

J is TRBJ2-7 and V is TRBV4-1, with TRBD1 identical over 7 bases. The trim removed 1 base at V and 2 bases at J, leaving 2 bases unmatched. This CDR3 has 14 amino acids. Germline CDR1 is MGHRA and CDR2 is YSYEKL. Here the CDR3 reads CASSQGTGTYEQYF. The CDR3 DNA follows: TGCGCCAGCAGCCAAGGGACAGGAACCTACGAGCAGTACTTC.

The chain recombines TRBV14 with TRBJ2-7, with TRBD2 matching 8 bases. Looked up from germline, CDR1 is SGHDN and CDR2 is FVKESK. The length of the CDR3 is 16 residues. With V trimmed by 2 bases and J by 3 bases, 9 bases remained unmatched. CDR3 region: CASSQRVGSGGYEQYF. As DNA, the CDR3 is TGTGCCAGCAGCCAAAGAGTAGGGAGCGGGGGCTACGAGCAGTACTTC.

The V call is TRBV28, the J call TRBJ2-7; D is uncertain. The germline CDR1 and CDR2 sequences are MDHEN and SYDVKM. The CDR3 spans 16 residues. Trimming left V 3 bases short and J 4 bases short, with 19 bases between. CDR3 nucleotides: TGTGCCAGCAGTTTTCAGGTCTCCCGAGGTGATTACGAGCAGTACTTC. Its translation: CASSFQVSRGDYEQYF.

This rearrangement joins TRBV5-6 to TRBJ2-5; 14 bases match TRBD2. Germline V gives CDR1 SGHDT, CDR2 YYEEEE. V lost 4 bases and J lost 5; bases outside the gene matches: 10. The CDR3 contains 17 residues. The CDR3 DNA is TGTGCCAGCAGCATACGGACTAGCGGGAGGTGGGGCGAGACCCAGTACTTC. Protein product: CASSIRTSGRWGETQYF.